This TCR beta chain was captured in a study of a mutant IDH1 vaccine in newly diagnosed glioma. This CDR3 is built from 16 residues. The V end was cut by 2 bases, the J end by 0 bases, with 13 bases between. Germline V lookup: CDR1 MNHNY, CDR2 SVGAGI (reference sequence). With regard to this clone: No antigen is known for it.

Time point specified: week 47, end of study. A 20-mer mutant IDH1 peptide at 300 ug was injected subcutaneously with topical imiquimod. Measured with immunoSEQ multiplex PCR; TCRdb has only the in-frame clones, and not every one. The sample carries around 50,000 clones, approximately 65% recorded once. The specimen comprised peripheral blood mononuclear cells (PBMCs), sampled from a glioma patient whose treatment included an IDH1 peptide vaccine. The chain joins TRBV6-6 to TRBJ1-1, with D possibly TRBD1 on 6 matching bases. This receptor was obtained from a man aged 35 to 55 with glioma. Some clones in this sample may be carry-over from other donors' samples. The CDR3 sequence: CASSYGLDRVNTEAFF. The CDR3, as DNA: TGTGCCAGCAGTTACGGGTTGGACAGAGTGAACACTGAAGCTTTCTTT.